This TCR beta chain stems from a study of T-cell memory formation after mild COVID-19. About the research overall: Across donors, TCR clusters were largely donor specific.

TCRdb re-called the 5' RACE reads with MiXCR, one entry per CDR3 protein. The repertoire consists of about 130,000 distinct CDR3 sequences, with about 25% occurring once and the leading ten covering around 22%. Findings of the study overall: Clonal second-wave expansions that peaked on day 37 had unconfirmed SARS-CoV-2 specificity.

This clonotype turned up a few times. Its antigen is not known. The CDR3 has 14 amino acids. Germline V CDR1 and CDR2: SGHTA, FQGTGA. V gave up 5 bases and J gave up 8 bases, with 18 bases separating them. The receptor's source is an adult woman who had mild COVID-19 (a few samples of this study predate the infection). Cell type and time point are not known. The sample comprised PBMCs or a T cell subset sorted from them (not recorded which). V gene TRBV7-3 combines with J gene TRBJ1-1; no clear D. CDR3 nucleotide sequence: TGTGCCAGCAGCGAAGTTAAAGTGGAGGGCGAAGCTTTCTTT. Encoded protein: CASSEVKVEGEAFF.